The next 2 T cell receptor beta chains were all read from a single sample in a study of shared clonotypes between healthy human individuals. TCRdb's table, derived via immunoSEQ multiplex PCR, lists solely in-frame clones and lacks some. Of approximately 640,000 clones in the sample, roughly 88% are singletons; the top ten hold about a third. Sequenced material: memory CD8+ T cells from PBMCs. Subset meaning: CD45RO+ cells pooled with CCR7-negative TemRA cells. These receptors came from a man between 18 and 29 years old in good health. Some clones in this sample may be carry-over from other donors' samples.

V usage is TRBV27 and J usage is TRBJ2-7; 10 bases match TRBD2. V was pared by 6 bases and J by 2 bases, with 10 bases of the junction left unmatched. The CDR3 covers 16 residues. CDR1 and CDR2 from the germline V gene are MNHEY and SMNVEV (reference sequence). DNA of the CDR3: TGTGCCAGCAGGGTTACTAGCGGGATTTCGGCCTACGAGCAGTACTTC. Its protein product is CASRVTSGISAYEQYF.

V usage is TRBV7-6 and J usage is TRBJ2-7; TRBD1 or TRBD2 may be the D gene (5 bases each). There are 14 residues in the CDR3. Trimming pared 1 base from V and 1 base from J, leaving 8 bases between. Germline V gene data show CDR1 as SGHVS and CDR2 as FNYEAQ. In nucleotides, the CDR3 is TGTGCCAGCAGCTTAGGGGACCCTTCCTACGAGCAGTACTTC. It specifies CASSLGDPSYEQYF.